A selection of T cell receptor beta chains follows, all from one sample in a study of T cell responses to AZD1222 COVID-19 vaccine. This table comes from immunoSEQ multiplex PCR, and its TCRdb copy is limited to in-frame clones, with some not included. This repertoire shows over 95,000 clones, approximately 87% found once; its top ten account for roughly 2.7%. Here the sequenced sample was peripheral blood, taken on day 0 of AZD1222 vaccination. The source is an adult in good health. The CDR3 runs from the conserved cysteine through the conserved F or W. The order of the fields is V gene, J gene, clone size, D gene, CDR3 protein, CDR3 DNA. D genes are given only for firm matches. A clone size is listed for some rows: how often the clone was seen (once, few, many), or a class if it is expanded.

v_gene: TRBV30; j_gene: TRBJ1-2; abundance: .; d_gene: .; CDR3aa: CAISHGGRYTF; CDR3nt: TGTGCCATTTCCCACGGGGGGCGCTACACCTTC
v_gene: TRBV18; j_gene: TRBJ1-1; abundance: .; d_gene: TRBD1; CDR3aa: CASSSGGNTEAFF; CDR3nt: TGTGCCAGCTCCTCAGGGGGGAACACTGAAGCTTTCTTT
v_gene: TRBV30; j_gene: TRBJ2-3; abundance: .; d_gene: .; CDR3aa: CAWSISQAGLGVDTQYF; CDR3nt: TGTGCCTGGAGTATCTCCCAGGCGGGGCTGGGTGTTGATACGCAGTATTTT
v_gene: TRBV6-5; j_gene: TRBJ2-7; abundance: .; d_gene: .; CDR3aa: CASSYIGGTYEQYF; CDR3nt: TGTGCCAGCAGTTACATTGGGGGCACCTACGAGCAGTACTTC
v_gene: TRBV14; j_gene: TRBJ2-1; abundance: .; d_gene: TRBD2; CDR3aa: CASSQTSGTSQFF; CDR3nt: TGTGCCAGCAGCCAAACTAGCGGGACCTCCCAGTTCTTC
v_gene: TRBV7-8; j_gene: TRBJ2-1; abundance: few; d_gene: .; CDR3aa: CASSLADEQFF; CDR3nt: TGTGCCAGCAGCTTAGCGGATGAGCAGTTCTTC
v_gene: TRBV12-5; j_gene: TRBJ2-1; abundance: .; d_gene: TRBD2; CDR3aa: CASGLVAGVYNEQFF; CDR3nt: TGTGCTAGTGGTTTGGTAGCGGGAGTTTACAATGAGCAGTTCTTC
v_gene: TRBV28; j_gene: TRBJ1-1; abundance: .; d_gene: .; CDR3aa: CASSLLSQGDAEAFF; CDR3nt: TGTGCCAGCAGTTTATTAAGTCAAGGGGACGCTGAAGCTTTCTTT
v_gene: TRBV27; j_gene: TRBJ2-2; abundance: .; d_gene: TRBD1; CDR3aa: CASSLPGGTGELFF; CDR3nt: TGTGCCAGCAGTTTGCCAGGGGGCACCGGGGAGCTGTTTTTT
v_gene: TRBV24-1; j_gene: TRBJ2-1; abundance: .; d_gene: .; CDR3aa: CATSEGVKDNEQFF; CDR3nt: TGTGCCACCAGTGAGGGCGTTAAGGACAATGAGCAGTTCTTC
v_gene: TRBV5-6; j_gene: TRBJ1-6; abundance: once; d_gene: .; CDR3aa: CASTWGGWLDSPLHF; CDR3nt: TGTGCCAGCACCTGGGGTGGATGGCTTGACTCACCCCTCCACTTT
v_gene: TRBV7-3; j_gene: TRBJ2-2; abundance: .; d_gene: .; CDR3aa: CASSLSGDSGELFF; CDR3nt: TGTGCCAGCAGCTTGTCCGGAGATAGTGGGGAGCTGTTTTTT
v_gene: TRBV6-1; j_gene: TRBJ2-1; abundance: once; d_gene: TRBD2; CDR3aa: CASSEYLRASGMSSYNEQFF; CDR3nt: TGTGCCAGCAGTGAATATTTGAGGGCTAGCGGGATGAGCTCCTACAATGAGCAGTTCTTC
v_gene: TRBV24-1; j_gene: TRBJ1-5; abundance: once; d_gene: .; CDR3aa: CATSDSLQPQHF; CDR3nt: TGTGCCACCAGTGACTCCCTACAGCCCCAGCATTTT
v_gene: TRBV19; j_gene: TRBJ1-6; abundance: once; d_gene: .; CDR3aa: CASSLEVTRNSPLHF; CDR3nt: TGTGCCAGTAGTCTCGAGGTGACACGTAATTCACCCCTCCACTTT
v_gene: TRBV3-1/TRBV3-2; j_gene: TRBJ1-3; abundance: .; d_gene: .; CDR3aa: CASSPYPGNTIYF; CDR3nt: TGTGCCAGCAGCCCGTACCCCGGAAACACCATATATTTT
v_gene: TRBV9; j_gene: TRBJ2-3; abundance: .; d_gene: .; CDR3aa: CASSVGGSLSSTDTQYF; CDR3nt: TGTGCCAGCAGCGTAGGAGGGTCTTTGTCTAGCACAGATACGCAGTATTTT
v_gene: TRBV6-5; j_gene: TRBJ1-1; abundance: .; d_gene: .; CDR3aa: CASSYWQGYDTEAFF; CDR3nt: TGTGCCAGCAGTTACTGGCAGGGCTATGACACTGAAGCTTTCTTT
v_gene: TRBV18; j_gene: TRBJ1-2; abundance: .; d_gene: .; CDR3aa: CASSHSETNYGYTF; CDR3nt: TGTGCCAGCTCACATTCGGAGACTAACTATGGCTACACCTTC
v_gene: TRBV15; j_gene: TRBJ1-3; abundance: .; d_gene: .; CDR3aa: CATSREGSGNTIYF; CDR3nt: TGTGCCACCAGCAGGGAGGGCTCTGGAAACACCATATATTTT
v_gene: TRBV5-1; j_gene: TRBJ2-5; abundance: .; d_gene: TRBD2; CDR3aa: CASSSGTNQETQYF; CDR3nt: TGCGCCAGCAGTAGCGGGACCAACCAAGAGACCCAGTACTTC
v_gene: TRBV12-1; j_gene: TRBJ2-5; abundance: few; d_gene: .; CDR3aa: CASSIPGEGKETQYF; CDR3nt: TGTGCCAGCAGTATTCCTGGGGAGGGAAAAGAGACCCAGTACTTC
v_gene: TRBV19; j_gene: TRBJ1-1; abundance: .; d_gene: TRBD1; CDR3aa: CASSPLQGAGTEAFF; CDR3nt: TGTGCCAGTAGTCCGTTACAGGGGGCCGGCACTGAAGCTTTCTTT
v_gene: TRBV9; j_gene: TRBJ2-3; abundance: .; d_gene: .; CDR3aa: CASSPSTDTQYF; CDR3nt: TGTGCCAGCAGCCCTAGCACAGATACGCAGTATTTT
v_gene: TRBV11-3; j_gene: TRBJ1-2; abundance: .; d_gene: .; CDR3aa: CASSGPQYGTATNYGYTF; CDR3nt: TGTGCCAGCAGCGGACCCCAGTACGGGACCGCAACTAACTATGGCTACACCTTC
v_gene: TRBV14; j_gene: TRBJ2-5; abundance: .; d_gene: .; CDR3aa: CASSRPNFQETQYF; CDR3nt: TGTGCCAGCAGCCGTCCTAATTTCCAAGAGACCCAGTACTTC
v_gene: TRBV7-3; j_gene: TRBJ1-1; abundance: .; d_gene: .; CDR3aa: CASSLGQNTEAFF; CDR3nt: TGTGCCAGCAGCTTAGGGCAGAACACTGAAGCTTTCTTT
v_gene: TRBV29-1; j_gene: TRBJ1-1; abundance: .; d_gene: .; CDR3aa: CSVTPRNTEAFF; CDR3nt: TGCAGCGTTACACCGAGGAACACTGAAGCTTTCTTT
v_gene: TRBV4-2; j_gene: TRBJ2-2; abundance: .; d_gene: TRBD2; CDR3aa: CASSPQGGRAYTGELFF; CDR3nt: TGTGCCAGCAGCCCCCAAGGCGGGAGGGCGTACACCGGGGAGCTGTTTTTT
v_gene: TRBV3-1/TRBV3-2; j_gene: TRBJ2-2; abundance: once; d_gene: TRBD2; CDR3aa: CASRRGLAKNTGELFF; CDR3nt: TGTGCCAGCAGACGGGGACTAGCAAAGAACACCGGGGAGCTGTTTTTT
v_gene: TRBV7-9; j_gene: TRBJ2-4; abundance: .; d_gene: .; CDR3aa: CASSSSLGNIQYF; CDR3nt: TGTGCCAGCAGCTCGAGCCTTGGAAACATTCAGTACTTC
v_gene: TRBV28; j_gene: TRBJ1-1; abundance: .; d_gene: .; CDR3aa: CASSTGTEGAFF; CDR3nt: TGTGCCAGCAGCACCGGGACTGAGGGAGCTTTCTTT
v_gene: TRBV28; j_gene: TRBJ2-5; abundance: once; d_gene: TRBD1; CDR3aa: CASRETGVETQYF; CDR3nt: TGTGCCAGCAGGGAGACAGGGGTAGAGACCCAGTACTTC
v_gene: TRBV7-9; j_gene: TRBJ2-3; abundance: .; d_gene: .; CDR3aa: CASSLGGVSTDTQYF; CDR3nt: TGTGCCAGCAGCTTAGGGGGAGTAAGCACAGATACGCAGTATTTT
v_gene: TRBV6-4; j_gene: TRBJ1-1; abundance: .; d_gene: TRBD1; CDR3aa: CASSSGQGGTEAFF; CDR3nt: TGTGCCAGCAGTTCGGGACAGGGAGGGACTGAAGCTTTCTTT
v_gene: TRBV4-3; j_gene: TRBJ1-4; abundance: .; d_gene: TRBD1; CDR3aa: CASSHGTGVSTNEKLFF; CDR3nt: TGCGCCAGCAGCCACGGGACAGGGGTCTCAACTAATGAAAAACTGTTTTTT
v_gene: TRBV4-1; j_gene: TRBJ2-1; abundance: .; d_gene: .; CDR3aa: CASSPVVFSNEQFF; CDR3nt: TGCGCCAGCAGCCCCGTAGTTTTTTCAAATGAGCAGTTCTTC
v_gene: TRBV6-5; j_gene: TRBJ2-7; abundance: once; d_gene: TRBD2; CDR3aa: CASSQSSGRGEQYF; CDR3nt: TGTGCCAGCAGTCAATCTAGCGGGAGGGGCGAGCAGTACTTC
v_gene: TRBV18; j_gene: TRBJ1-6; abundance: .; d_gene: .; CDR3aa: CASSPHSPSSYNSPLHF; CDR3nt: TGTGCCAGCTCACCACACAGTCCGAGCTCCTATAATTCACCCCTCCACTTT
v_gene: TRBV28; j_gene: TRBJ2-1; abundance: once; d_gene: .; CDR3aa: CASSPGAVPYNEQFF; CDR3nt: TGTGCCAGCAGTCCAGGAGCCGTACCCTACAATGAGCAGTTCTTC
v_gene: TRBV10-3; j_gene: TRBJ1-1; abundance: .; d_gene: .; CDR3aa: CAVQGEYTEAFF; CDR3nt: TGTGCCGTCCAGGGTGAGTACACTGAAGCTTTCTTT
v_gene: TRBV18; j_gene: TRBJ2-5; abundance: few; d_gene: TRBD1; CDR3aa: CASSGQGAQETQYF; CDR3nt: TGTGCCAGCTCAGGGCAGGGGGCTCAAGAGACCCAGTACTTC
v_gene: TRBV10-1; j_gene: TRBJ1-5; abundance: .; d_gene: .; CDR3aa: CASSTEQGPYSNQPQHF; CDR3nt: TGCGCCAGCAGCACAGAACAGGGACCGTATAGCAATCAGCCCCAGCATTTT
v_gene: TRBV27; j_gene: TRBJ1-5; abundance: .; d_gene: .; CDR3aa: CASSRDITRNQPQHF; CDR3nt: TGTGCCAGCAGTAGGGACATTACCCGCAATCAGCCCCAGCATTTT
v_gene: TRBV9; j_gene: TRBJ1-2; abundance: .; d_gene: .; CDR3aa: CASSVGDSSNYGYTF; CDR3nt: TGTGCCAGCAGCGTAGGTGACAGCTCTAACTATGGCTACACCTTC
v_gene: TRBV5-4; j_gene: TRBJ2-7; abundance: .; d_gene: TRBD2; CDR3aa: CASSLISRGVWRPRDYEQYF; CDR3nt: TGTGCCAGCAGCTTGATTTCGCGGGGGGTTTGGCGGCCACGCGACTACGAGCAGTACTTC
v_gene: TRBV24-1; j_gene: TRBJ1-2; abundance: .; d_gene: TRBD1; CDR3aa: CATSDPGQGGGYTF; CDR3nt: TGTGCCACCAGTGACCCGGGACAGGGAGGAGGCTACACCTTC
v_gene: TRBV28; j_gene: TRBJ2-2; abundance: .; d_gene: .; CDR3aa: CASSWFSGELFF; CDR3nt: TGTGCCAGCAGTTGGTTTTCCGGGGAGCTGTTTTTT
v_gene: TRBV4-2; j_gene: TRBJ2-2; abundance: once; d_gene: .; CDR3aa: CASSQPPGTGELFF; CDR3nt: TGTGCCAGCAGCCAACCCCCGGGGACCGGGGAGCTGTTTTTT
v_gene: TRBV5-8; j_gene: TRBJ1-3; abundance: few; d_gene: .; CDR3aa: CASSLNSGNTIYF; CDR3nt: TGTGCCAGCAGCTTGAATTCTGGAAACACCATATATTTT
v_gene: TRBV5-1; j_gene: TRBJ2-7; abundance: .; d_gene: TRBD2; CDR3aa: CASRPGPPGRYDYEQYF; CDR3nt: TGCGCCAGCCGCCCCGGACCTCCCGGGAGGTACGACTACGAGCAGTACTTC
v_gene: TRBV30; j_gene: TRBJ1-3; abundance: .; d_gene: .; CDR3aa: CAWTDFSGNTIYF; CDR3nt: TGTGCCTGGACAGATTTCTCTGGAAACACCATATATTTT
v_gene: TRBV27; j_gene: TRBJ1-5; abundance: .; d_gene: TRBD1; CDR3aa: CASSPLGQPVDQPQHF; CDR3nt: TGTGCCAGCAGTCCGCTGGGACAGCCAGTGGATCAGCCCCAGCATTTT
v_gene: TRBV19; j_gene: TRBJ1-1; abundance: .; d_gene: .; CDR3aa: CASSLRPGWDTEAFF; CDR3nt: TGTGCCAGTAGTCTTCGTCCGGGATGGGACACTGAAGCTTTCTTT
v_gene: TRBV5-1; j_gene: TRBJ1-1; abundance: .; d_gene: .; CDR3aa: CASSLGAGINTEAFF; CDR3nt: TGCGCCAGCAGCTTGGGGGCAGGGATAAACACTGAAGCTTTCTTT